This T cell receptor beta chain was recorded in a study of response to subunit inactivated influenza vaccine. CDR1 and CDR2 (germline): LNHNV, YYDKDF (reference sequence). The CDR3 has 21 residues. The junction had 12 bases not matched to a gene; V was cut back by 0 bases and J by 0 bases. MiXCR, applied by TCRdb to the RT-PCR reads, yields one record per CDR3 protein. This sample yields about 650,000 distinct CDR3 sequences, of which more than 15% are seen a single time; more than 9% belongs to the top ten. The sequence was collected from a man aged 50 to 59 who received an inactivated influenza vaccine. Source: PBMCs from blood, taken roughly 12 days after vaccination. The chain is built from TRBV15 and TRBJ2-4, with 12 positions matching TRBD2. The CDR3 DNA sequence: TGTGCCACCAGCAGAGATATGGCTAGCGGGGGGGGTTCCTTAGCCAAAAACATTCAGTACTTC. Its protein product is CATSRDMASGGGSLAKNIQYF.